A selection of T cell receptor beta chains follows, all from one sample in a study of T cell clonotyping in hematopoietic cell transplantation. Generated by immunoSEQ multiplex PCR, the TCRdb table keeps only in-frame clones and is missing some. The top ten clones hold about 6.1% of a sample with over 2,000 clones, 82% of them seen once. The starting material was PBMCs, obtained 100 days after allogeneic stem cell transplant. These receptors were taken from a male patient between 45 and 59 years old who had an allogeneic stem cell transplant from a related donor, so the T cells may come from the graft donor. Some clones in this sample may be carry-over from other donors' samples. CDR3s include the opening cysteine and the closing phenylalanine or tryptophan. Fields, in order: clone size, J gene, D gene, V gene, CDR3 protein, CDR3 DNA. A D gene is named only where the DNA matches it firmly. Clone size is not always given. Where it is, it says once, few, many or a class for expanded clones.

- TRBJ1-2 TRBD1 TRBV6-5 CASSGRDRGNYGYTF TGTGCCAGCAGTGGTCGGGACAGGGGGAACTATGGCTACACCTTC
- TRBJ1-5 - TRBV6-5 CASSLARVNQPQHF TGTGCCAGCAGTTTAGCCAGGGTCAATCAGCCCCAGCATTTT
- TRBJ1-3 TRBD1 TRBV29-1 CSVDTGAGNTIYF TGCAGCGTTGACACAGGGGCCGGAAACACCATATATTTT
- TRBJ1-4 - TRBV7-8 CASSLVAGVDEKLFF TGTGCCAGCAGCTTAGTAGCCGGGGTCGATGAAAAACTGTTTTTT
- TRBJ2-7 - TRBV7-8 CASSFRQREQYF TGTGCCAGCAGCTTCCGACAGCGCGAGCAGTACTTC
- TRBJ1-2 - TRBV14 CASSQDPGAAGYGYTF TGTGCCAGCAGCCAAGATCCCGGGGCAGCGGGCTATGGCTACACCTTC
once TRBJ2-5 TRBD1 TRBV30 CAWNRGTAQETQYF TGTGCCTGGAATCGAGGGACAGCCCAAGAGACCCAGTACTTC
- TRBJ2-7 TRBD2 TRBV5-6 CASSWEGGPYEQYF TGTGCCAGCAGCTGGGAGGGAGGCCCCTACGAGCAGTACTTC
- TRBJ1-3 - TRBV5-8 CASSFSASSGNTIYF TGTGCCAGCAGCTTCTCAGCTTCCTCGGGAAACACCATATATTTT
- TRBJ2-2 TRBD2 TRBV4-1 CASSQVLGAGVNTGELFF TGCGCCAGCAGCCAAGTGCTCGGGGCGGGAGTGAACACCGGGGAGCTGTTTTTT
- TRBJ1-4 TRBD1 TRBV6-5 CASSGDRGVEKLFF TGTGCCAGCAGTGGGGACAGGGGAGTCGAAAAACTGTTTTTT
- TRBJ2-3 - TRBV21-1 CASSSRLAVMQDTQYF TGTGCCAGCAGTTCACGACTAGCAGTCATGCAAGATACGCAGTATTTT
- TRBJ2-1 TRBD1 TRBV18 CASSPDRVKDEQFF TGTGCCAGCTCCCCCGACAGGGTCAAGGATGAGCAGTTCTTC
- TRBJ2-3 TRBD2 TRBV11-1 CASSLLFLSGGSTDTQYF TGTGCCAGCAGCTTACTTTTTCTTAGCGGGGGAAGCACAGATACGCAGTATTTT
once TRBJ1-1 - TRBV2 CASSEPGSNTEAFF TGTGCCAGCAGTGAACCCGGCTCTAACACTGAAGCTTTCTTT
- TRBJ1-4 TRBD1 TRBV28 CASSPETGGATNEKLFF TGTGCCAGCAGCCCCGAGACAGGGGGCGCAACTAATGAAAAACTGTTTTTT
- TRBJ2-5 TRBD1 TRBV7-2 CASSLGRTGQETQYF TGTGCCAGCAGCTTAGGACGGACAGGACAAGAGACCCAGTACTTC
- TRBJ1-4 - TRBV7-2 CASSLGQSGNEKLFF TGTGCCAGCAGCTTAGGACAGTCGGGTAATGAAAAACTGTTTTTT
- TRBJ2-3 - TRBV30 CAWTVGSTDTQYF TGTGCCTGGACAGTCGGTAGCACAGATACGCAGTATTTT
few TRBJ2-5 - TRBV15 CATSRVVGPTGTQYF TGTGCCACCAGCAGAGTCGTGGGGCCAACGGGGACCCAGTACTTC
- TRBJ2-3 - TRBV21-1 CASSKGGGESTDTQYF TGTGCCAGCAGCAAGGGGGGCGGGGAGAGCACAGATACGCAGTATTTT
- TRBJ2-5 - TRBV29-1 CSAERQAQETQYF TGCAGCGCCGAGAGACAGGCCCAAGAGACCCAGTACTTC